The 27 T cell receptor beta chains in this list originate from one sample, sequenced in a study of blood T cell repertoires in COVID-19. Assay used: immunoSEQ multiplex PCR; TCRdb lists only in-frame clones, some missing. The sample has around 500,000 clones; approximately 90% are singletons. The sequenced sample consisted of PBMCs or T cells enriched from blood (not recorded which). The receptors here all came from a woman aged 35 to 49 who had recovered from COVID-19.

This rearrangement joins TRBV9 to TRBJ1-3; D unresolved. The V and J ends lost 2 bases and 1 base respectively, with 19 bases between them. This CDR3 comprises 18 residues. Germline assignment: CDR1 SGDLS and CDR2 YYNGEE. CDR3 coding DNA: TGTGCCAGCAGCGTTCAAGGTGGCGTCGGAGTTTCTGGAAACACCATATATTTT. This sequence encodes CASSVQGGVGVSGNTIYF.

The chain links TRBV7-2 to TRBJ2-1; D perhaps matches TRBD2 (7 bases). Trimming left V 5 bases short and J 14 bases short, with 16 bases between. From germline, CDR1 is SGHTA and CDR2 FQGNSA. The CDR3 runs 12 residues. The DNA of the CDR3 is TGTGCCAGCAGCGGGTCGGGGGGACATGAGTTCTTC. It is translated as CASSGSGGHEFF.

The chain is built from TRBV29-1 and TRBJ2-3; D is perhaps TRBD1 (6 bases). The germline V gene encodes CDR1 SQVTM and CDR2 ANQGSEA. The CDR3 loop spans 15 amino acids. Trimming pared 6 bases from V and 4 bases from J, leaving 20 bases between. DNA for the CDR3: TGCAGCGTGGATAACAGGGTCGGTGCGGCAGATACGCAGTATTTT. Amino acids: CSVDNRVGAADTQYF.

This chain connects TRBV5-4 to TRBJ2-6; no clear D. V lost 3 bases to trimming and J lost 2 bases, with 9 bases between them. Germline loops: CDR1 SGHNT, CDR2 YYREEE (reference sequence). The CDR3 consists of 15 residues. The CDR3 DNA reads TGTGCCAGCAGCTCCCGCGTGGCTGGGGCCAACGTCCTGACTTTC. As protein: CASSSRVAGANVLTF.

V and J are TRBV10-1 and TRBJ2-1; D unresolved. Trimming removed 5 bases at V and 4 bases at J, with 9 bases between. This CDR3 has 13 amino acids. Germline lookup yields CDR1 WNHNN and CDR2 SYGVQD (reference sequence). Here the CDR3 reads CASSPSRYNEQFF. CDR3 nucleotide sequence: TGCGCCAGCAGTCCTTCCCGGTACAATGAGCAGTTCTTC.

CDR3 nucleotide sequence: TGTGCCAGCAGACCCGACAGGGGGCTGAACTACGAGCAGTACTTC. It encodes CASRPDRGLNYEQYF. V gene TRBV6-5 combines with J gene TRBJ2-7; TRBD1 agrees at 10 bases. The germline CDR1 and CDR2 sequences are MNHEY and SVGAGI. This CDR3 comprises 15 residues. The ends lost 6 bases at V and 3 bases at J; junction bases unmatched: 8.

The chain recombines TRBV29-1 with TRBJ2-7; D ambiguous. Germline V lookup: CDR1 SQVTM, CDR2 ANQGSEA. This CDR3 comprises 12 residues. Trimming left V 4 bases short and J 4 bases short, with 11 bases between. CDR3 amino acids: CSVGLSRYEQYF. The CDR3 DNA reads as TGCAGCGTTGGTCTTTCTAGGTACGAGCAGTACTTC.

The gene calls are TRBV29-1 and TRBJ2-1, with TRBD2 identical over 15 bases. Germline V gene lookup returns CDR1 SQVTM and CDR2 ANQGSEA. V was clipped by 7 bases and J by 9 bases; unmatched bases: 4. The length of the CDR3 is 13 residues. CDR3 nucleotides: TGCAGCGGAGGACTAGCGGGAGGGGCTGAGCAGTTCTTC. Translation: CSGGLAGGAEQFF.

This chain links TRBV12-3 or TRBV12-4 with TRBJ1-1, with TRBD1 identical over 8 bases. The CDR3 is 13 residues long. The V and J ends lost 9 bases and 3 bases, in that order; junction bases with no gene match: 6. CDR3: CASGPGGDTEAFF. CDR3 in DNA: TGTGCCAGTGGTCCAGGGGGCGACACTGAAGCTTTCTTT.

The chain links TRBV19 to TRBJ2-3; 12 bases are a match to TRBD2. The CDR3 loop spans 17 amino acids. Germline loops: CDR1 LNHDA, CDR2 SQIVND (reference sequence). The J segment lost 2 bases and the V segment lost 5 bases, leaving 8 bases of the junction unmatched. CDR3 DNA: TGTGCCAGTAGTCCAACGACTAGCGGGGGTAACACAGATACGCAGTATTTT. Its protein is CASSPTTSGGNTDTQYF.

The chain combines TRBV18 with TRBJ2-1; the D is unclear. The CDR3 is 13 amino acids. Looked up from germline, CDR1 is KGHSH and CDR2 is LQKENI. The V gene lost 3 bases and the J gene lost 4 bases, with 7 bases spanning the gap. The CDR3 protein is CASSPPGYNEQFF. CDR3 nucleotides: TGTGCCAGCTCACCTCCGGGTTACAATGAGCAGTTCTTC.

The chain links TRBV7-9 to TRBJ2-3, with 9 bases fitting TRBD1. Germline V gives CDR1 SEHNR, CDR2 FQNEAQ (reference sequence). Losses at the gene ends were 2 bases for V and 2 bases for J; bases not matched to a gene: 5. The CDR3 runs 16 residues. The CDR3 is CASSLFGTGHTDTQYF. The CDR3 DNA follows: TGTGCCAGCAGCTTATTCGGGACAGGGCACACAGATACGCAGTATTTT.

The CDR3 loop is CASSVDPGAGNTIYF. For the CDR3, the DNA is TGTGCCAGCAGCGTAGATCCGGGGGCTGGAAACACCATATATTTT. The gene calls are TRBV9 and TRBJ1-3; possibly TRBD1 for D (5 bases). The V gene's germline CDR1 is SGDLS and CDR2 YYNGEE. V gave up 0 bases and J gave up 2 bases, with 9 bases separating them. There are 15 residues in the CDR3.

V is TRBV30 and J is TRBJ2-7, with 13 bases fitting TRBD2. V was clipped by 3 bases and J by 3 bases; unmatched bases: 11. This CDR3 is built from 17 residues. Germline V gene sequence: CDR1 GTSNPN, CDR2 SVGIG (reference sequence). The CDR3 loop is CAWRRRAGTSGIYEQYF. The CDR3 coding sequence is TGTGCCTGGAGAAGGCGTGCCGGGACTAGCGGGATCTACGAGCAGTACTTC.

CDR3 in amino acids: CASSQAGLGRKQFF. The CDR3 coding sequence is TGTGCCAGCAGTCAAGCGGGACTGGGGAGGAAGCAGTTCTTC. The rearrangement joins TRBV11-2 to TRBJ2-1, with 7 bases identical to TRBD2. The J segment lost 11 bases and the V segment lost 6 bases, leaving 13 bases of the junction unmatched. Per the germline V gene, CDR1 is SGHAT and CDR2 is FQNNGV. This CDR3 comprises 14 residues.

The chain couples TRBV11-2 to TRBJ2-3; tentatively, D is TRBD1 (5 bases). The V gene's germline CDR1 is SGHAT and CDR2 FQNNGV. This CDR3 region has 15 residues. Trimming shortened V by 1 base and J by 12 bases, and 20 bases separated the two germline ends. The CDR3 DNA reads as TGTGCCAGCAGCTTAGCGAGAACCCCCCTAGGGGCACAGTATTTT. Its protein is CASSLARTPLGAQYF.

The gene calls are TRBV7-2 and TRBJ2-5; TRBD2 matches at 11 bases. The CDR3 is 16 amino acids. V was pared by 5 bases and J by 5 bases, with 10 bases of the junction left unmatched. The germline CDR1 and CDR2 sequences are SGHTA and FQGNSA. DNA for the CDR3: TGTGCCAGCAGCCTCAGACTAGCGGGATTGGGGGAGACCCAGTACTTC. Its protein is CASSLRLAGLGETQYF.

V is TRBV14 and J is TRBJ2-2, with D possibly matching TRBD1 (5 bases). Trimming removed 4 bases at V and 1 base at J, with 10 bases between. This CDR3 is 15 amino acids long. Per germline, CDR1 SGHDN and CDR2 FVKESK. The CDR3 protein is CASSRLTGNTGELFF. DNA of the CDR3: TGTGCCAGCAGCCGCTTAACAGGGAACACCGGGGAGCTGTTTTTT.

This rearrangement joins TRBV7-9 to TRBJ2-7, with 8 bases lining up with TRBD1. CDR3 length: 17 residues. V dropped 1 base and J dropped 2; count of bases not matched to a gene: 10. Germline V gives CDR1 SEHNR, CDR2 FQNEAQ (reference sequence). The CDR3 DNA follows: TGTGCCAGCAGCTTAGTGATTAGCAGGGGGCTGACCTACGAGCAGTACTTC. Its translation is CASSLVISRGLTYEQYF. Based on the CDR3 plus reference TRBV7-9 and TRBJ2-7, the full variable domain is DTGVSQNPRHKITKRGQNVTFRCDPISEHNRLYWYRQTLGQGPEFLTYFQNEAQLEKSRLLSDRFSAERPKGSFSTLEIQRTEQGDSAMYLCASSLVISRGLTYEQYFGPGTRLTVT.

This CDR3 reads CASSQVYGSADTQYF. In DNA, the CDR3 is TGCGCCAGCAGCCAAGTATACGGGAGCGCAGATACGCAGTATTTT. The chain combines TRBV4-3 with TRBJ2-3; D may be TRBD2 (6 bases). The germline V gene has CDR1 LGHNA and CDR2 YSLEER. Trimming took off 1 base at V and 4 bases at J, with 12 bases between the two ends. CDR3 length: 15 amino acids.

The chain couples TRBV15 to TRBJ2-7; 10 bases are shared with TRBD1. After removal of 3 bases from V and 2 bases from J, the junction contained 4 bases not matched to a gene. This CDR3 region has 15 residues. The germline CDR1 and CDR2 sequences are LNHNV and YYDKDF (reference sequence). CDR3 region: CATSRSGTGAYEQYF. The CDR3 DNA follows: TGTGCCACCAGCAGGTCCGGGACAGGGGCCTACGAGCAGTACTTC.

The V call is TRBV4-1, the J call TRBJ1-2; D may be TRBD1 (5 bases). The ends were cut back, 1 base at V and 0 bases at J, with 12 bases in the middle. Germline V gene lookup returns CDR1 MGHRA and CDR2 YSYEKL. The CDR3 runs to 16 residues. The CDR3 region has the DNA TGCGCCAGCAGCCAAGGGGCCAGGACAACTAACTATGGCTACACCTTC. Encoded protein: CASSQGARTTNYGYTF.

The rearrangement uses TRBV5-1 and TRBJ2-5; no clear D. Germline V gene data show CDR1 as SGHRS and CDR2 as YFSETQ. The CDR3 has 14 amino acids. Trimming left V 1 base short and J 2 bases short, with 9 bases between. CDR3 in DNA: TGCGCCAGCAGCTTGTTGTCAGATCAAGAGACCCAGTACTTC. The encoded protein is CASSLLSDQETQYF.

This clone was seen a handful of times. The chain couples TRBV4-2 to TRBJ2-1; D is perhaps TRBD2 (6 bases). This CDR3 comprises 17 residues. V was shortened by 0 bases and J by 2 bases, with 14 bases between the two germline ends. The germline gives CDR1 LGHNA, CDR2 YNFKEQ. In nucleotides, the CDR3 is TGTGCCAGCAGCCAAGACCCGGGAGTTCAACCCTACAATGAGCAGTTCTTC. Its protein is CASSQDPGVQPYNEQFF.

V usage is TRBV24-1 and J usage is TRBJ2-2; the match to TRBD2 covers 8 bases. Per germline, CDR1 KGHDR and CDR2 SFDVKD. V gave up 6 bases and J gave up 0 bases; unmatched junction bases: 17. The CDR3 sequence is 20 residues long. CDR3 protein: CATSPINPGASGPNTGELFF. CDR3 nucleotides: TGTGCCACCAGTCCTATTAACCCCGGGGCTAGCGGGCCGAACACCGGGGAGCTGTTTTTT.

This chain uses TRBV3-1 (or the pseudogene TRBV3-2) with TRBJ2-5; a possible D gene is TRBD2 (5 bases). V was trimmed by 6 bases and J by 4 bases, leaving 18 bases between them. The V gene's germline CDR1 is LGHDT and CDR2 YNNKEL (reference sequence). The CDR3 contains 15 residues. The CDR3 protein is CASSPYKLAVETQYF. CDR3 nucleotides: TGTGCCAGCAGTCCTTATAAGCTAGCCGTAGAGACCCAGTACTTC.

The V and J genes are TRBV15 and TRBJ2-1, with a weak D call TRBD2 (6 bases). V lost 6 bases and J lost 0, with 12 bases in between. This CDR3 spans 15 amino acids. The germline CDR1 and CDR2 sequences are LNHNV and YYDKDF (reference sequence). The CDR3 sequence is CATSRDSNSYNEQFF. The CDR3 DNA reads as TGTGCCACCAGTAGGGACTCAAACTCCTACAATGAGCAGTTCTTC.